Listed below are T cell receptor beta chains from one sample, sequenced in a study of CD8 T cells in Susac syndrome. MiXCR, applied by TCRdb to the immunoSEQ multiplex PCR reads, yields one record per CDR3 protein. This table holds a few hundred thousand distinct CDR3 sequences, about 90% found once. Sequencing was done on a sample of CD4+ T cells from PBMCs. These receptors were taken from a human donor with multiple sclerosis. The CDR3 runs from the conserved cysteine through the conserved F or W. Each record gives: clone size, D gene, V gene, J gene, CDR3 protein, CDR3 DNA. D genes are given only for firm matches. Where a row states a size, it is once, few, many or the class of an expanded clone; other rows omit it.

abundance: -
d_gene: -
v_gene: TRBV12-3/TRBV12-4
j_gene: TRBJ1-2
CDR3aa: CASSLGKGVYGYTF
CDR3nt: TGTGCCAGCAGTTTAGGGAAAGGGGTATACGGCTACACCTTC

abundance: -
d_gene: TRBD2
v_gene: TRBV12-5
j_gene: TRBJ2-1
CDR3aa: CASGLARTSGTYNEQFF
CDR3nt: TGTGCTAGTGGTTTGGCCCGGACTAGCGGGACCTACAATGAGCAGTTCTTC

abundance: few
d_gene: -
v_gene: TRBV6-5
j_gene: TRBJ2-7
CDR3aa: CASRRGGEQYF
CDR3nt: TGTGCCAGCAGGCGGGGAGGCGAGCAGTACTTC

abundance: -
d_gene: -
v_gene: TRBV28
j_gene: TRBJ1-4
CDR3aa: CASSLYRGEGEKLFF
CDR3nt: TGTGCCAGCAGTTTATATCGGGGGGAGGGGGAAAAACTGTTTTTT

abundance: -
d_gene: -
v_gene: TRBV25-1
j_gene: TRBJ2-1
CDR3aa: CASSARRSSYNEQFF
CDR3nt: TGTGCCAGCAGCGCTCGCCGGAGCTCCTACAATGAGCAGTTCTTC

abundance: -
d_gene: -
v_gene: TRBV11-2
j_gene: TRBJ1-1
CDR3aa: CASSFWTAEAFF
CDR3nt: TGTGCCAGCAGCTTCTGGACAGCTGAAGCTTTCTTT

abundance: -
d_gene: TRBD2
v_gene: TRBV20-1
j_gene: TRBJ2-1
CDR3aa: CSARGGSSYNEQFF
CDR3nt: TGCAGTGCTCGGGGAGGGAGCTCCTACAATGAGCAGTTCTTC

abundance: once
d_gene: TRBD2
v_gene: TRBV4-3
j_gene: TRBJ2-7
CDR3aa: CASSQGVLAGAYEQYF
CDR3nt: TGCGCCAGCAGCCAAGGGGTGCTAGCGGGAGCCTACGAGCAGTACTTC

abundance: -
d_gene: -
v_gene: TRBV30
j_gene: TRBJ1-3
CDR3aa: CAWSPGLGNTIYF
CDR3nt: TGTGCCTGGAGCCCGGGGCTAGGAAACACCATATATTTT

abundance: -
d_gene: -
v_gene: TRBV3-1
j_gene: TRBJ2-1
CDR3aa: CASSQAGAMRDEQFF
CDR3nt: TGTGCCAGCAGCCAAGCGGGAGCAATGAGGGATGAGCAGTTCTTC

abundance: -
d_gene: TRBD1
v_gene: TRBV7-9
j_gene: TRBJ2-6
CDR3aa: CASSLGTGGVRGGANVLTF
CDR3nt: TGTGCCAGCAGCTTGGGGACAGGGGGCGTCCGGGGCGGGGCCAACGTCCTGACTTTC

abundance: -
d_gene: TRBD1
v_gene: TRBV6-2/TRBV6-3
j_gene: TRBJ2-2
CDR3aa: CASTVGQYTGELFF
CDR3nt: TGTGCCAGCACCGTGGGACAGTACACCGGGGAGCTGTTTTTT

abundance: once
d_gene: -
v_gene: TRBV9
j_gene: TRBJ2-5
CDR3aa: CASSARDGLGETQYF
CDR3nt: TGTGCCAGCAGCGCACGCGACGGTCTAGGGGAGACCCAGTACTTC

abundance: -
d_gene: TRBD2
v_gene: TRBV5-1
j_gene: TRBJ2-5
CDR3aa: CASSLRVSGLAGETQYF
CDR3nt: TGCGCCAGCAGCCTACGAGTCTCGGGACTAGCAGGAGAGACCCAGTACTTC

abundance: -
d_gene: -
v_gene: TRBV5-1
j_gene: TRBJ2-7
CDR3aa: CASSFETAEVGEQYF
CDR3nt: TGCGCCAGCAGCTTCGAGACAGCAGAGGTGGGCGAGCAGTACTTC

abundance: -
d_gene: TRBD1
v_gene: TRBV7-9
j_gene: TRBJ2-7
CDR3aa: CASSPARQGSFEQYF
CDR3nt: TGTGCCAGCAGCCCAGCGAGACAGGGTTCGTTCGAGCAGTACTTC

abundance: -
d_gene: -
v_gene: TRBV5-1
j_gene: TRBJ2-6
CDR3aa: CASIDTSGANVLTF
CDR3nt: TGCGCCAGCATCGACACCTCTGGGGCCAACGTCCTGACTTTC

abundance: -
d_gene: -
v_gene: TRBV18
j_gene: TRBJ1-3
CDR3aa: CASSPPPRDSGNTIYF
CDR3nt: TGTGCCAGCTCACCACCCCCGCGCGACTCTGGAAACACCATATATTTT

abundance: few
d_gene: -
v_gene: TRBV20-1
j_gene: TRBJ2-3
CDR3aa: CSASGGGDTQYF
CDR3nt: TGCAGTGCTAGCGGGGGCGGGGATACGCAGTATTTT

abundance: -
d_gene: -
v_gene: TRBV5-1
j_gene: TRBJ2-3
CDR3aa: CASSLAPGSTDTQYF
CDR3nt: TGCGCCAGCAGCTTGGCCCCAGGGTCCACAGATACGCAGTATTTT

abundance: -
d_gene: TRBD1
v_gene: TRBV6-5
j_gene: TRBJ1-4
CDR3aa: CASSRDRGREKLFF
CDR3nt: TGTGCCAGCAGCAGGGACAGAGGGAGGGAAAAACTGTTTTTT

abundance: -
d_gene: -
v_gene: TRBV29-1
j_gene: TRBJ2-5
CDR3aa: CSAGLETQYF
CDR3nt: TGCAGCGCCGGTCTGGAGACCCAGTACTTC